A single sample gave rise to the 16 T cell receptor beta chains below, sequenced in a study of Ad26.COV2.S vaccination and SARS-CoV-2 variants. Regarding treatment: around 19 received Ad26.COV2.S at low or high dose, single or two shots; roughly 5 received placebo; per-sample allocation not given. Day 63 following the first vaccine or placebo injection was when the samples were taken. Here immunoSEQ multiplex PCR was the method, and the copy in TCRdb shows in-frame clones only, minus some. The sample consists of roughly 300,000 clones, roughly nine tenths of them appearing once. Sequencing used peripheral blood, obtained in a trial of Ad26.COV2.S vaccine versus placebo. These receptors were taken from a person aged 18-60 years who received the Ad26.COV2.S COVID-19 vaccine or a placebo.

The CDR3 spells CASSERGQGAGYTF. DNA of the CDR3: TGCGCCAGCAGTGAGCGAGGACAGGGGGCTGGCTACACCTTC. This chain links TRBV10-1 with TRBJ1-2, with 11 bases aligning to TRBD1. This CDR3 has 14 residues. CDR1 and CDR2 (germline): WNHNN, SYGVQD (reference sequence). V lost 2 bases to trimming and J lost 7 bases; unmatched junction nucleotides: 3.

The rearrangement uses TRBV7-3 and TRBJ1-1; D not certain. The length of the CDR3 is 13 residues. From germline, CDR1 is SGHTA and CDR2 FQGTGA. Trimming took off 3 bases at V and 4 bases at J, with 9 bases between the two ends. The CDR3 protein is CASSLTGTTEAFF. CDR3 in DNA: TGTGCCAGCAGCTTGACGGGAACCACTGAAGCTTTCTTT. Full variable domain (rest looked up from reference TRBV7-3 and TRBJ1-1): GAGVSQTPSNKVTEKGKYVELRCDPISGHTALYWYRQSLGQGPEFLIYFQGTGAADDSGLPNDRFFAVRPEGSVSTLKIQRTERGDSAVYLCASSLTGTTEAFFGQGTRLTVV.

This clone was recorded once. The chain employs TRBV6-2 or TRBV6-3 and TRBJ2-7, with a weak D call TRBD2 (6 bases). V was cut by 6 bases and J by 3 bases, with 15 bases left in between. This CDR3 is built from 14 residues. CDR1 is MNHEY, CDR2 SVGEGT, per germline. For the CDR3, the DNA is TGTGCCAGCAGCCGGAGGGTCCCTAGCTACGAGCAGTACTTC. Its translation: CASSRRVPSYEQYF.

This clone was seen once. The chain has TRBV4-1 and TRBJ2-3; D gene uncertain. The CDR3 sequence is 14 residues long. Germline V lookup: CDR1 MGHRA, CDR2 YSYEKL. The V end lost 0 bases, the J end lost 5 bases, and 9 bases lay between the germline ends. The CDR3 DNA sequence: TGCGCCAGCAGCCAAGATCCCTGGGTAGATACGCAGTATTTT. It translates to CASSQDPWVDTQYF.

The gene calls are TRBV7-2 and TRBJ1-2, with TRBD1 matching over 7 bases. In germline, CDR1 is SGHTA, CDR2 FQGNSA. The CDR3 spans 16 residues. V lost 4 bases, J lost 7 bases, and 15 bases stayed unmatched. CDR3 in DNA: TGTGCCAGCAGCTCCCAATGGTCAGGGGGAGTCTTTGGCTACACCTTC. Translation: CASSSQWSGGVFGYTF.

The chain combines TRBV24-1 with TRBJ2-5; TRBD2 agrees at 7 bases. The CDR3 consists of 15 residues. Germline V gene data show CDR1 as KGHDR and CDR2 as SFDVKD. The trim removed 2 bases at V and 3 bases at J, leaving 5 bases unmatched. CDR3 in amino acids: CATSDSRGGEETQYF. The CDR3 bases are TGTGCCACCAGTGATTCCCGGGGAGGGGAAGAGACCCAGTACTTC.

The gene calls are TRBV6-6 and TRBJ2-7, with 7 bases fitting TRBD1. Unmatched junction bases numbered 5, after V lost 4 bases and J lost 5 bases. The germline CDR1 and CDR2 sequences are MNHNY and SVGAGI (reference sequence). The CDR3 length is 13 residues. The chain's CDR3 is CASSSDRLHEQYF. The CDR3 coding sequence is TGTGCCAGCAGTTCGGACAGGCTCCACGAGCAGTACTTC.

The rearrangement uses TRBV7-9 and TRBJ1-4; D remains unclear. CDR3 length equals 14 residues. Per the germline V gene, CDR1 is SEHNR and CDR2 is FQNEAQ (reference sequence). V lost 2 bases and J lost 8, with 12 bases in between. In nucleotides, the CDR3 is TGTGCCAGCAGCTTATCCATTCTAGGGGAAAAACTGTTTTTT. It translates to CASSLSILGEKLFF.

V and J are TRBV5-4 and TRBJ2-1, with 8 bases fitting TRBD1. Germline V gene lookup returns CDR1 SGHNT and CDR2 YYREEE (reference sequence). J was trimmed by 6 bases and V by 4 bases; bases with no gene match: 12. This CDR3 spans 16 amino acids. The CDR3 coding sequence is TGTGCCAGCAGCGGGGGTGCAGGGGGCCCTATCAATGAGCAGTTCTTC. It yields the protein CASSGGAGGPINEQFF.

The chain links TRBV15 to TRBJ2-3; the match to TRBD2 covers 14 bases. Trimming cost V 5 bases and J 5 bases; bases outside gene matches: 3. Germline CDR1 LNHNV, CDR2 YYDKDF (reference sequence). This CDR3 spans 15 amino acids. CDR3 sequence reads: CATSLGLAGVDTQYF. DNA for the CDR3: TGTGCCACCAGCCTGGGACTAGCGGGAGTAGATACGCAGTATTTT.

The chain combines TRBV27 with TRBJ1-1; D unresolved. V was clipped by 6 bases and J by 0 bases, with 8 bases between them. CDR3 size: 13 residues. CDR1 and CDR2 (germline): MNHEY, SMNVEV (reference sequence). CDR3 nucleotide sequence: TGTGCCAGCAGCCCCCCTCTGAACACTGAAGCTTTCTTT. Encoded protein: CASSPPLNTEAFF.

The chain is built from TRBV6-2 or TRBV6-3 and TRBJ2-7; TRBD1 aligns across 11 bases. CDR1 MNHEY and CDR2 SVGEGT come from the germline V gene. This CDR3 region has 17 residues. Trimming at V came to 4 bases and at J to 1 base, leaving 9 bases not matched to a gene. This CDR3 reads CASSWTGGFIQSYEQYF. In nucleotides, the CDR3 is TGTGCCAGCAGTTGGACAGGGGGCTTCATCCAGTCCTACGAGCAGTACTTC.

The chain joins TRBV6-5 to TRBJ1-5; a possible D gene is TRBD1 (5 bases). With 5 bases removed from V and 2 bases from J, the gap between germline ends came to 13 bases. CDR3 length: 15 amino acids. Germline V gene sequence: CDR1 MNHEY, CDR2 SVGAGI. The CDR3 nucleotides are TGTGCCAGCAGTACGGACACCCGGGGCAATCAGCCCCAGCATTTT. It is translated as CASSTDTRGNQPQHF.

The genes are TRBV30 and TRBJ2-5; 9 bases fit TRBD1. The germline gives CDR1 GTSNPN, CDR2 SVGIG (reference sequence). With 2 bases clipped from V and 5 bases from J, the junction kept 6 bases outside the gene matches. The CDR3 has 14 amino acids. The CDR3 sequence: CAWSPTGGGETQYF. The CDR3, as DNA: TGTGCCTGGAGTCCTACAGGGGGCGGGGAGACCCAGTACTTC.

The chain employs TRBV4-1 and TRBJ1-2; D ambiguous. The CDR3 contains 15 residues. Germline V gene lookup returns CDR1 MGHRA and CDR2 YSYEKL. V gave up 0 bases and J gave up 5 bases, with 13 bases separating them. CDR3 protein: CASSQDLGRGYGYTF. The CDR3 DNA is TGCGCCAGCAGCCAAGATCTGGGCCGCGGGTATGGCTACACCTTC.

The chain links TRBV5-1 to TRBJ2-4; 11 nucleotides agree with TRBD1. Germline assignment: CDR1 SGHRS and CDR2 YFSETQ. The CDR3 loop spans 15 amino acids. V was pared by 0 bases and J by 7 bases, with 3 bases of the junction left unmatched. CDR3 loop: CASSLEDRGQNIQYF. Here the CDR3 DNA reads TGCGCCAGCAGCTTGGAGGACAGGGGGCAGAACATTCAGTACTTC.